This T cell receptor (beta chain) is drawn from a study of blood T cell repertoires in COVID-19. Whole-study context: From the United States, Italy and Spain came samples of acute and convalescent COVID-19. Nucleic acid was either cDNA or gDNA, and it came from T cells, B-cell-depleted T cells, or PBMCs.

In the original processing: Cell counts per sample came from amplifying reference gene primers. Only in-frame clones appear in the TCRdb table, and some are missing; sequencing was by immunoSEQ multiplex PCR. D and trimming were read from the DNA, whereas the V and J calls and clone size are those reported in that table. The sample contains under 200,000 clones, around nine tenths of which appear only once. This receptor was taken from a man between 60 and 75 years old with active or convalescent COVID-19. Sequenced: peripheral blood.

The CDR3 region is CASSPEGQNEKLFF. CDR3 nucleotides: TGCGCCAGCAGCCCCGAGGGACAGAATGAAAAACTGTTTTTT. The rearrangement joins TRBV5-1 to TRBJ1-4, with 7 bases matching TRBD1. CDR1 SGHRS and CDR2 YFSETQ come from the germline V gene. V shed 4 bases and J 5 bases; nucleotides not matched to a gene: 5. CDR3 length: 14 residues.